The 3 T cell receptor beta chains in this list originate from one sample, sequenced in a study of T cell clonotyping in hematopoietic cell transplantation. The table came from immunoSEQ multiplex PCR; TCRdb's copy has only in-frame clones and leaves some out. The sample has almost 5,000 clones, 85% to 95% seen once; the top ten hold 6.3%. Sequenced here: PBMCs, sampled 180 days after allogeneic stem cell transplant. These receptors were obtained from a male patient aged 60 to 75 who had an allogeneic stem cell transplant from a related donor, so the T cells may come from the graft donor. Some clones in this sample may be carry-over from other donors' samples.

The chain is built from TRBV5-4 and TRBJ1-1; D uncertain. The CDR3 has 15 residues. V was shortened by 0 bases and J by 4 bases, with 13 bases between the two germline ends. CDR1 is SGHNT, CDR2 YYREEE, per germline (reference sequence). CDR3: CASSLDLVGSTEAFF. As DNA, the CDR3 is TGTGCCAGCAGCTTGGATTTAGTAGGGTCCACTGAAGCTTTCTTT.

The chain is built from TRBV7-9 and TRBJ2-5; D ambiguous. In germline, CDR1 is SEHNR, CDR2 FQNEAQ (reference sequence). V was clipped by 1 base and J by 5 bases, with 14 bases between them. The CDR3 totals 15 residues. The CDR3 protein is CASSLELAAAETQYF. DNA for the CDR3: TGTGCCAGCAGCTTAGAATTAGCCGCTGCGGAGACCCAGTACTTC.

This clone occurred a few times. V and J are TRBV18 and TRBJ1-1; D not certain. The V gene's germline CDR1 is KGHSH and CDR2 LQKENI. V was trimmed by 1 base and J by 3 bases, leaving 6 bases between them. This CDR3 has 13 residues. The CDR3 is CASSPRQDTEAFF. DNA for the CDR3: TGTGCCAGCTCACCACGGCAGGACACTGAAGCTTTCTTT.